This T cell receptor beta chain comes out of a study of spatial heterogeneity in lung cancer. Findings of the study overall: For expanded intratumoral alpha and beta TCRs, counts tracked tumor mutation counts.

Time point noted: sample taken at primary tumor resection. Donation came from 70 or so patients with untreated early-stage non-small cell lung cancer. The CDR3 is 13 amino acids. V dropped 1 base and J dropped 1 base, with 4 bases sitting between them. Germline values: CDR1 MNHNS, CDR2 SASEGT. All TCR cDNA molecules were individually tagged with a unique molecular identifier. TCRdb used MiXCR to reprocess the 5' RACE reads, holding one entry per CDR3 protein. The sample includes around 100,000 distinct CDR3 sequences, 4.4% of them seen just once. There are a few counts of this clonotype. Its antigen is unidentified.

The TCR originated in a male donor with early-stage non-small cell lung cancer. The material was lung tumor tissue, obtained at surgery. This rearrangement joins TRBV6-1 to TRBJ2-5; D is uncertain. CDR3 residues: CASSEDFQETQYF. CDR3 coding DNA: TGTGCCAGCAGTGAAGACTTCCAAGAGACCCAGTACTTC.